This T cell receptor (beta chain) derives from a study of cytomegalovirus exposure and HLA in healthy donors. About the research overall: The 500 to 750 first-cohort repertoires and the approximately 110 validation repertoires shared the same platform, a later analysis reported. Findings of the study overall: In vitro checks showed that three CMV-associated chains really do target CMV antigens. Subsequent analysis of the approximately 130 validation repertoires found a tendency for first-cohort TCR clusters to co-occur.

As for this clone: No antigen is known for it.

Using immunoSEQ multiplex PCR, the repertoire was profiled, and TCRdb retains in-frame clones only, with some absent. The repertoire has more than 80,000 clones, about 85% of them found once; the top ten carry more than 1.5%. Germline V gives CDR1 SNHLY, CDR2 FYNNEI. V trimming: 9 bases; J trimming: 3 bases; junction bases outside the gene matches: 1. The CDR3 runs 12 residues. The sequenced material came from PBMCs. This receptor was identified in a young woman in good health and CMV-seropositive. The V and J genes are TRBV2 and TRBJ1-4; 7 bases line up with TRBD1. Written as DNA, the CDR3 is TGTGCCAGTGGGACAGCTAATGAAAAACTGTTTTTT. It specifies CASGTANEKLFF. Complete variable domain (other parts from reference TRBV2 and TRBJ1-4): EPEVTQTPSHQVTQMGQEVILRCVPISNHLYFYWYRQILGQKVEFLVSFYNNEISEKSEIFDDQFSVERPDGSNFTLKIRSTKLEDSAMYFCASGTANEKLFFGSGTQLSVL.